One sample yielded the 25 T cell receptor beta chains listed below, sequenced in a study of blood T cells in healthy people across ages (dated by TCRdb to the mid-2010s). Library generation was performed with 5' RACE. The run used an Illumina HiSeq 2500. The second PCR ran for roughly 7 to 12 cycles and used a J-beta primer mix along with a sample-barcoded 5' primer. The public reads were run again by TCRdb, first through fastp at Q25 and then through MiXCR, and only productive beta chains were kept. CDR3 protein duplicates are merged, each entry listing the most common genes and DNA. This sample has roughly 1.5 million distinct CDR3 sequences in its table, and less than 45% of those were observed once. The leading ten clones occupy approximately 4.1% of the sample. Sequencing used blood. The source is a woman younger than 30 in good health.

V and J are TRBV27 and TRBJ2-7; D possibly corresponds to TRBD2 (6 bases). The germline CDR1 and CDR2 sequences are MNHEY and SMNVEV (reference sequence). The CDR3 has 14 amino acids. V lost 6 bases and J lost 6, with 18 bases in between. CDR3 protein: CASSRTTGGFEQYF. CDR3 nucleotides: TGTGCCAGCAGCAGGACTACTGGAGGGTTCGAGCAGTACTTC.

V and J are TRBV29-1 and TRBJ2-1; the match to TRBD2 covers 8 bases. The length of the CDR3 is 14 residues. The V gene's germline CDR1 is SQVTM and CDR2 ANQGSEA. V lost 5 bases, J lost 5 bases, and 8 bases stayed unmatched. DNA for the CDR3: TGCAGCGTTATGCTTGCGGGAGGTCACAATGAGCAGTTCTTC. This encodes CSVMLAGGHNEQFF.

The count of this clonotype is one. This chain uses TRBV6-5 with TRBJ1-1; the D gene is possibly TRBD1 (6 bases). This CDR3 is built from 15 residues. V was trimmed by 4 bases and J by 4 bases, leaving 16 bases between them. Per germline, CDR1 MNHEY and CDR2 SVGAGI. CDR3 nucleotides: TGTGCCAGCAGTTCATCCGACAGGAGGGGCACTGAAGCTTTCTTT. Encoded protein: CASSSSDRRGTEAFF.

This clonotype showed up just a few times. This chain links TRBV5-1 with TRBJ1-4; D is perhaps TRBD1 (6 bases). V was pared by 0 bases and J by 7 bases, with 10 bases between. Germline lookup yields CDR1 SGHRS and CDR2 YFSETQ. This CDR3 has 14 amino acids. This CDR3 is CASSLDVGGEKLFF. The CDR3 DNA follows: TGCGCCAGCAGCTTGGATGTAGGGGGTGAAAAACTGTTTTTT. Variable domain in full (rest from reference TRBV5-1 and TRBJ1-4): KAGVTQTPRYLIKTRGQQVTLSCSPISGHRSVSWYQQTPGQGLQFLFEYFSETQRNKGNFPGRFSGRQFSNSRSEMNVSTLELGDSALYLCASSLDVGGEKLFFGSGTQLSVL.

In this sample, this clonotype turned up a few times. V usage is TRBV15 and J usage is TRBJ2-5; D is unclear. The CDR3 runs to 13 residues. V was cut by 4 bases and J by 1 base, with 7 bases left in between. Germline CDR1 and CDR2: LNHNV and YYDKDF (reference sequence). The DNA for the CDR3 is TGTGCCACCAGCAAGCAGATCCAAGAGACCCAGTACTTC. Encoded protein: CATSKQIQETQYF.

In this sample, this clonotype turned up a few times. The rearrangement joins TRBV21-1 to TRBJ2-5; TRBD2, the table's D call, lacks a check against the DNA. TRBV21-1 is a known pseudogene. CDR3 length equals 12 residues. The CDR3 DNA reads TGTGCCAGCAGCATACGGGCCGTGGGGCAGTACTTC. This gives the protein CASSIRAVGQYF.

This clonotype came up a few times. V gene TRBV29-1 combines with J gene TRBJ2-7; the D is unclear. Trimming pared 3 bases from V and 6 bases from J, leaving 12 bases between. This CDR3 contains 12 residues. CDR1 and CDR2 from the germline V gene are SQVTM and ANQGSEA. DNA of the CDR3: TGCAGCGTTGAGGGTTTAGGTTCCGAGCAGTACTTC. This sequence encodes CSVEGLGSEQYF.

This clonotype was seen just once. This chain joins TRBV5-1 and TRBJ2-5; either TRBD1 or TRBD2 may fit D (7 bases each). The V gene's germline CDR1 is SGHRS and CDR2 YFSETQ. Trimming took off 5 bases at V and 2 bases at J, with 16 bases between the two ends. CDR3 length equals 15 residues. The CDR3 sequence is CASSNQRGQQETQYF. In nucleotides, the CDR3 is TGCGCCAGCAGTAATCAGCGGGGACAGCAAGAGACCCAGTACTTC.

The rearrangement joins TRBV6-2 or TRBV6-3 to TRBJ1-2, with D perhaps TRBD1 (5 bases). CDR3 length: 14 amino acids. Germline V gene lookup returns CDR1 MNHEY and CDR2 SVGEGT. Between the trimmed V and J ends, which lost 4 bases and 4 bases, there was a span of 13 bases. The CDR3 is CASSSRQTAYGYTF. The CDR3 coding sequence is TGTGCCAGCAGTTCGAGACAGACAGCCTATGGCTACACCTTC.

The chain is built from TRBV27 and TRBJ2-1, with 8 nucleotides matching TRBD1. J lost 8 bases, V lost 7 bases, and 4 bases had no gene match. This CDR3 contains 12 residues. Looked up from germline, CDR1 is MNHEY and CDR2 is SMNVEV (reference sequence). The CDR3 protein is CASMDRADEQFF. The DNA for the CDR3 is TGTGCCAGCATGGACAGGGCCGATGAGCAGTTCTTC.

The chain has TRBV5-1 and TRBJ2-7, with 8 bases fitting TRBD2. V lost 6 bases, J lost 7 bases, and 18 bases stayed unmatched. CDR1 and CDR2 (germline): SGHRS, YFSETQ. This CDR3 spans 16 amino acids. The CDR3 protein is CASISERTSPYNEQYF. The CDR3 DNA is TGCGCCAGCATCTCCGAAAGGACTAGCCCCTACAATGAGCAGTACTTC.

This clonotype has more than one count but fewer than ten. This chain joins TRBV7-9 and TRBJ2-1; 7 bases are a match to TRBD2. Germline-derived CDR1 and CDR2 are SEHNR and FQNEAQ (reference sequence). V was clipped by 4 bases and J by 3 bases; unmatched bases: 6. The CDR3 has 15 residues. CDR3 sequence: CASSSFSGYYNEQFF. In nucleotides, the CDR3 is TGTGCCAGCAGCTCCTTTAGCGGGTACTACAATGAGCAGTTCTTC.

The chain has TRBV12-3 or TRBV12-4 and TRBJ1-1; D possibly corresponds to TRBD1 (6 bases). The CDR3 contains 16 residues. V was trimmed by 4 bases and J by 4 bases, leaving 19 bases between them. The CDR3 DNA is TGTGCCAGCAGTTCCCCCTCCGGACAGTCTGGCACTGAAGCTTTCTTT. Amino acid sequence: CASSSPSGQSGTEAFF.

The table lists this clonotype with a few counts. CDR3 DNA: TGTGCCAGCAGTCCTCCCCCCGGGACTAGCGTGTTCGATACGCAGTATTTT. Translated, it gives CASSPPPGTSVFDTQYF. The rearrangement joins TRBV27 to TRBJ2-3; 10 bases are a match to TRBD2. Trimming removed 5 bases from V and 6 bases from J; junction bases left unmatched: 14. Germline V gives CDR1 MNHEY, CDR2 SMNVEV (reference sequence). This CDR3 region has 17 residues.

V gene TRBV2 combines with J gene TRBJ2-1; the match to TRBD2 covers 9 bases. CDR1 and CDR2 from the germline V gene are SNHLY and FYNNEI. Trimming took 1 base from V and 7 from J; bases not matched to a gene: 5. CDR3 length: 15 residues. CDR3 coding DNA: TGTGCCAGCAGTGAAGGACTAGCGGCCCATAATGAGCAGTTCTTC. This codes for CASSEGLAAHNEQFF.

This clonotype showed up many times. The chain has TRBV30 and TRBJ1-6; D gene uncertain. The ends were cut back, 4 bases at V and 10 bases at J, with 14 bases in the middle. The CDR3 contains 13 residues. Germline CDR1 reads GTSNPN; CDR2 reads SVGIG (reference sequence). For the CDR3, the DNA is TGTGCCTGGACCCCATACACGGACTCACCCCTCCACTTT. It is translated as CAWTPYTDSPLHF.

This clonotype has only a few counts. The chain combines TRBV4-1 with TRBJ1-2; D ambiguous. This CDR3 comprises 13 residues. CDR1 MGHRA and CDR2 YSYEKL come from the germline V gene. Trimming left V 0 bases short and J 13 bases short, with 15 bases between. The CDR3 DNA is TGCGCCAGCAGCCAAGATCTAGCCCCCCGCGCCACCTTC. Amino acids: CASSQDLAPRATF.

The CDR3 region has the DNA TGTGCTAGTGGTATCAGAGAAACTGAAGCTTTCTTT. This encodes CASGIRETEAFF. This rearrangement joins TRBV12-5 to TRBJ1-1; D unclear. This CDR3 region has 12 residues. V lost 5 bases, J lost 5 bases, and 9 bases lay in between. CDR1 is LGHNT, CDR2 FRNRAP, per germline.

The sample holds a few counts of this clonotype. The V gene is TRBV7-2, the J gene TRBJ1-1; TRBD1 aligns across 9 bases. Germline values: CDR1 SGHTA, CDR2 FQGNSA. The length of the CDR3 is 13 residues. V shed 5 bases, J shed 7 bases, and the junction held 5 bases outside the gene matches. For the CDR3, the DNA is TGTGCCAGCAGCGTTCGACAGGGGGGTGAAGCTTTCTTT. It encodes CASSVRQGGEAFF.

Turning to this clonotype: This may come from a read error, since a much larger clone is one base off. This sequence joins TRBV4-3 and TRBJ2-7; D perhaps matches TRBD1 (6 bases). The V end lost 0 bases, the J end lost 2 bases, and 14 bases lay between the germline ends. The germline V gene has CDR1 LGHNA and CDR2 YSLEER. This CDR3 contains 16 residues. As DNA, the CDR3 is TGCGCCAGCAGCCAAGAGCAGGCAGGGGCCGCCTACGAGCAGTACTTC. Translated, it gives CASSQEQAGAAYEQYF.

V is TRBV7-3 and J is TRBJ2-1, with 11 nucleotides matching TRBD2. This CDR3 spans 17 amino acids. The germline V gene encodes CDR1 SGHTA and CDR2 FQGTGA. The ends lost 5 bases at V and 3 bases at J; junction bases unmatched: 9. The CDR3 sequence: CASSLSIGTSGYNEQFF. The DNA for the CDR3 is TGTGCCAGCAGCCTATCGATCGGGACTAGCGGCTACAATGAGCAGTTCTTC.

Here the CDR3 reads CASSDRINYGYTF. CDR3 bases: TGTGCCAGCAGTGATAGGATTAACTATGGCTACACCTTC. This chain joins TRBV27 and TRBJ1-2; D gene uncertain. The CDR3 runs 13 residues. Germline CDR1 is MNHEY and CDR2 is SMNVEV (reference sequence). Deletions cut 5 bases from V and 1 base from J, with 8 bases between.

This clonotype has only a few counts. The chain has TRBV15 and TRBJ2-3; a weak D match, TRBD2 (7 bases). This CDR3 comprises 13 residues. Trimming took 6 bases from V and 14 from J, leaving 21 bases between them. Germline CDR1 is LNHNV and CDR2 is YYDKDF (reference sequence). As DNA, the CDR3 is TGTGCCACCAGTCCAAGGGGCGGGGGCGCCGTGTATTTT. Amino acids: CATSPRGGGAVYF.

V and J are TRBV27 and TRBJ2-1, with a weak D call TRBD2 (5 bases). CDR1 is MNHEY, CDR2 SMNVEV, per germline (reference sequence). The CDR3 is 14 amino acids. The V and J ends lost 5 bases and 2 bases respectively, with 10 bases between them. The CDR3 protein is CASSTKLAYNEQFF. Written as DNA, the CDR3 is TGTGCCAGCAGTACTAAACTAGCCTACAATGAGCAGTTCTTC.

A few counts support this clonotype. CDR3 residues: CATSLSGNTDTQYF. Written as DNA, the CDR3 is TGTGCCACCAGTTTATCAGGGAACACAGATACGCAGTATTTT. The chain employs TRBV24-1 and TRBJ2-3; a weak D match, TRBD1 (5 bases). Trimming removed 6 bases at V and 2 bases at J, with 11 bases between. Germline V gives CDR1 KGHDR, CDR2 SFDVKD. The CDR3 spans 14 residues.